This TCR beta chain was observed in a study of spatial heterogeneity in lung cancer. Whole-study context: Sequence detection consistently recorded a greater number of beta-chain than alpha-chain sequences. The library had UMIs, and each TCR and UMI pair averaged more than ten raw reads.

This CDR3 region has 15 residues. Time point specified: sample taken at primary tumor resection. Unsorted samples of tumor, nontumor lung or frozen PBMC had their whole RNA sequenced. The approximately 79 donors had untreated early-stage non-small cell lung cancer. For this clonotype: A much larger clone differs by one base, so this may be a read error.

TCR cDNA molecules were tagged individually, and each one carried a unique molecular identifier. MiXCR, run by TCRdb on the 5' RACE reads, gives a single entry per CDR3 protein. The repertoire includes several thousand distinct CDR3 sequences, about 5.4% of them detected once, and about 9% sits in the top ten. The genes are TRBV12-3 or TRBV12-4 and TRBJ2-1; D is perhaps TRBD1 (6 bases). The receptor was isolated from a female donor with early-stage non-small cell lung cancer. Source: normal lung tissue next to the tumor, taken at surgery. CDR3 in amino acids: CASSHTTGSYNKQFF. The CDR3 DNA is TGTGCCAGCAGCCATACGACAGGCTCCTACAATAAGCAGTTCTTC.